Below, 32 T cell receptor beta chains from the same sample are listed, as sequenced in a study of human T cells and chemical hapten exposure. TCRdb passed the RACE reads through MiXCR, listing each CDR3 protein once. The table has tens of thousands of distinct CDR3 sequences, over 8% seen once; the top ten hold roughly 3.1%. Stated time point: healthy volunteer bleed at 2 weeks. Total RNA came from unfractionated whole blood. The sequencing sample was made of whole blood. These receptor sequences come from a female donor in good health. Some clones in this sample may be carry-over from other donors' samples.

V and J are TRBV9 and TRBJ1-4, with a weak D call TRBD1 (6 bases). V was cut by 0 bases and J by 7 bases, with 19 bases left in between. The CDR3 is made up of 17 amino acids. CDR1 is SGDLS, CDR2 YYNGEE, per germline. For the CDR3, the DNA is TGTGCCAGCAGCGTAGGGGGGGCGGGGCCAGTCGGTGAAAAACTGTTTTTT. Residues: CASSVGGAGPVGEKLFF. The full variable domain, in which reference TRBV9 and TRBJ1-4 provide the parts outside the CDR3, is DSGVTQTPKHLITATGQRVTLRCSPRSGDLSVYWYQQSLDQGLQFLIQYYNGEERAKGNILERFSAQQFPDLHSELNLSSLELGDSALYFCASSVGGAGPVGEKLFFGSGTQLSVL.

This clonotype has ten or more counts. This chain connects TRBV20-1 to TRBJ1-1; a weak D match, TRBD1 (5 bases). The CDR3 consists of 13 residues. The V gene lost 6 bases and the J gene lost 0 bases, with 11 bases spanning the gap. Germline lookup yields CDR1 DFQATT and CDR2 SNEGSKA (reference sequence). CDR3: CSAALTVNTEAFF. The CDR3 nucleotides are TGCAGTGCAGCATTGACAGTGAACACTGAAGCTTTCTTT.

This clonotype was seen only a few times. V gene TRBV20-1 combines with J gene TRBJ2-7; 7 bases line up with TRBD2. The CDR3 is 15 residues long. Germline V gene sequence: CDR1 DFQATT, CDR2 SNEGSKA (reference sequence). Losses at the gene ends were 0 bases for V and 7 bases for J; bases not matched to a gene: 12. The CDR3: CSARDVPGGKGEQYF. CDR3 in DNA: TGCAGTGCTAGAGATGTTCCGGGGGGAAAAGGAGAGCAGTACTTC.

V gene TRBV15 combines with J gene TRBJ2-5; the D gene is possibly TRBD1 (6 bases). V was clipped by 3 bases and J by 2 bases, with 13 bases between them. CDR1 is LNHNV and CDR2 is YYDKDF in the germline V gene (reference sequence). The CDR3 has 15 residues. In nucleotides, the CDR3 is TGTGCCACCAGCAGGTCAGGGGCGAAGCAAGAGACCCAGTACTTC. Translation gives CATSRSGAKQETQYF.

This chain uses TRBV20-1 with TRBJ2-7; D call uncertain. Germline CDR1 is DFQATT and CDR2 is SNEGSKA (reference sequence). The CDR3 runs to 12 residues. V was pared by 3 bases and J by 3 bases, with 9 bases between. CDR3 DNA: TGCAGTGCTAGTACGACCATCTACGAGCAGTACTTC. Its translation: CSASTTIYEQYF.

The table lists this clonotype with a few counts. This chain links TRBV2 with TRBJ1-1; 7 nucleotides agree with TRBD1. This CDR3 region has 16 residues. V was clipped by 1 base and J by 0 bases; unmatched bases: 5. CDR1 and CDR2 (germline): SNHLY, FYNNEI. The CDR3 DNA sequence: TGTGCCAGCAGTGAAGTAGGGGGCAGCTTGAACACTGAAGCTTTCTTT. The encoded protein is CASSEVGGSLNTEAFF.

This clonotype was counted many times. The chain carries TRBV6-5 and TRBJ2-5; D perhaps matches TRBD1 (6 bases). The CDR3 is 15 amino acids. Germline CDR1 is MNHEY and CDR2 is SVGAGI. V lost 5 bases and J lost 0, with 13 bases in between. In DNA form, the CDR3 reads TGTGCCAGCAGTCCTAGGACAGCATACCAAGAGACCCAGTACTTC. It translates to CASSPRTAYQETQYF.

The chain recombines TRBV7-8 with TRBJ1-4; D is perhaps TRBD1 (5 bases). The CDR3 is 12 amino acids. Trimming stripped 10 bases from V and 7 bases from J, with 13 bases between. The V gene's germline CDR1 is SGHVS and CDR2 FQNEAQ. CDR3 sequence: CATTSGLEKLFF. As DNA, the CDR3 is TGTGCCACTACGTCAGGGCTTGAAAAACTGTTTTTT.

This clonotype was seen more than once but under ten times. The genes are TRBV15 and TRBJ2-1, with D tentatively TRBD1 or TRBD2 (5 bases each). Germline V gene data show CDR1 as LNHNV and CDR2 as YYDKDF (reference sequence). The CDR3 contains 14 residues. V shed 4 bases and J shed 6 bases, with 13 bases lying between them. The CDR3 nucleotides are TGTGCCACCAGCAAAGAGAGGGGAAGCAATGAGCAGTTCTTC. Translation gives CATSKERGSNEQFF.

In the case of this clonotype: The germline gene is not matched at one end of the junction; a read error may be the cause. The V call is TRBV7-7, the J call TRBJ2-5; 7 bases fit TRBD1. This CDR3 has 14 residues. Germline V gives CDR1 SSHAT, CDR2 FNYEAQ (reference sequence). The CDR3 coding sequence is TGTGCTAGCAGCCTCGGGACAGCCCAAGAGACCCAGTACTTC. This encodes CASSLGTAQETQYF.

This clonotype showed up just a few times. The chain is built from TRBV7-9 and TRBJ2-3; TRBD2 agrees at 9 bases. The CDR3 runs 14 residues. After removal of 1 base from V and 5 bases from J, the junction contained 1 base not matched to a gene. The germline CDR1 and CDR2 sequences are SEHNR and FQNEAQ (reference sequence). CDR3 in DNA: TGTGCCAGCAGCTTAGGAGCGGGAGGAGATACGCAGTATTTT. Translating it yields CASSLGAGGDTQYF.

Many counts were recorded for this clonotype. This chain connects TRBV9 to TRBJ2-6; weak D call: TRBD2 (6 bases). The CDR3 extends over 16 amino acids. Germline-derived CDR1 and CDR2 are SGDLS and YYNGEE. V shed 0 bases and J shed 0 bases, with 7 bases lying between them. The CDR3 nucleotides read TGTGCCAGCAGCGTAGAGGACTACTCTGGGGCCAACGTCCTGACTTTC. Translated: CASSVEDYSGANVLTF. Complete variable domain (other parts from reference TRBV9 and TRBJ2-6): DSGVTQTPKHLITATGQRVTLRCSPRSGDLSVYWYQQSLDQGLQFLIQYYNGEERAKGNILERFSAQQFPDLHSELNLSSLELGDSALYFCASSVEDYSGANVLTFGAGSRLTVL.

This clonotype was recorded at least ten times. This sequence joins TRBV6-5 and TRBJ2-5, with 8 bases lining up with TRBD1. Germline V lookup: CDR1 MNHEY, CDR2 SVGAGI. The CDR3 runs to 14 residues. V shed 4 bases, J shed 9 bases, and the junction held 10 bases outside the gene matches. The CDR3: CASSFSPQGEAQYF. CDR3 nucleotide sequence: TGTGCCAGCAGTTTCTCACCACAGGGGGAGGCCCAGTACTTC.

In its sample, this clonotype was seen many times. V gene TRBV20-1 combines with J gene TRBJ2-3, with TRBD2 matching 11 bases. The CDR3 has 15 amino acids. V lost 5 bases, J lost 0 bases, and 4 bases stayed unmatched. Per the germline V gene, CDR1 is DFQATT and CDR2 is SNEGSKA (reference sequence). The CDR3 protein is CSAPGTSGSTDTQYF. The CDR3 DNA follows: TGCAGTGCTCCCGGGACTAGCGGTAGCACAGATACGCAGTATTTT.

This clonotype was picked up many times. The rearrangement joins TRBV7-9 to TRBJ1-1; TRBD1 agrees at 8 bases. After removal of 3 bases from V and 1 base from J, the junction contained 7 bases not matched to a gene. Germline V lookup: CDR1 SEHNR, CDR2 FQNEAQ (reference sequence). The CDR3 length is 16 residues. The CDR3 here is CASSFGRTGTNTEAFF. The CDR3, as DNA: TGTGCCAGCAGCTTTGGTCGGACAGGGACGAACACTGAAGCTTTCTTT.

This clonotype was observed many times. The chain couples TRBV28 to TRBJ2-2; D ambiguous. The CDR3 is 15 amino acids. Germline V lookup: CDR1 MDHEN, CDR2 SYDVKM. V lost 0 bases, J lost 0 bases, and 5 bases lay in between. The CDR3 spells CASSLWGTNTGELFF. The CDR3 bases are TGTGCCAGCAGTTTATGGGGGACGAACACCGGGGAGCTGTTTTTT.

This chain links TRBV12-3 or TRBV12-4 with TRBJ2-1, with a tentative D call TRBD1 (6 bases). The CDR3 loop spans 15 amino acids. With 7 bases removed from V and 0 bases from J, the gap between germline ends came to 13 bases. The CDR3 loop reads CASTRDTRSYNEQFF. The CDR3 bases are TGTGCCAGCACTCGGGACACCCGCTCCTACAATGAGCAGTTCTTC.

This chain uses TRBV30 with TRBJ2-6, with D possibly TRBD1 on 6 matching bases. Germline loops: CDR1 GTSNPN, CDR2 SVGIG (reference sequence). There are 11 residues in the CDR3. With 7 bases removed from V and 13 bases from J, the gap between germline ends came to 14 bases. CDR3 sequence reads: CASMTGLVLTF. CDR3 nucleotide sequence: TGTGCCTCCATGACAGGTTTGGTCCTGACTTTC.

A word on this clonotype: One end of the junction varies from germline; a read error may be responsible. The V call is TRBV2, the J call TRBJ2-1; maybe TRBD2 (5 bases). CDR3 size: 11 residues. CDR1 SNHLY and CDR2 FYNNEI come from the germline V gene. CDR3 sequence: CVSSVSGEQFF. The CDR3 DNA follows: TGTGTCAGCAGTGTAAGCGGAGAGCAGTTCTTC.

This clonotype was detected many times. The V gene is TRBV9, the J gene TRBJ2-7; D remains ambiguous. The CDR3 sequence is 15 residues long. CDR1 SGDLS and CDR2 YYNGEE come from the germline V gene. V lost 3 bases and J lost 5, with 18 bases in between. CDR3 amino acids: CASSEYPVGVNEQYF. The CDR3 coding sequence is TGTGCCAGCAGCGAGTATCCCGTGGGCGTCAACGAGCAGTACTTC.

As regards this clonotype: This may be a read error: a much more frequent sequence differs by one nucleotide. Given the absence of the conserved phenylalanine or tryptophan at the CDR3 end, a read error is likely. The chain links TRBV20-1 to TRBJ2-6, with D possibly matching TRBD1 (5 bases). Looked up from germline, CDR1 is DFQATT and CDR2 is SNEGSKA (reference sequence). Trimming removed 3 bases from V and 0 bases from J, with 12 bases in between. The CDR3 has 16 amino acids. The CDR3, as DNA: TGCAGTGCTAGCACAGGTGGAGTCTCTGGGGCCAACGTCCTGACTTCC. Its protein product is CSASTGGVSGANVLTS.

This clonotype was found a few times. The chain links TRBV7-2 to TRBJ2-3, with TRBD1 matching 7 bases. CDR3 length equals 15 residues. Germline V gene lookup returns CDR1 SGHTA and CDR2 FQGNSA. V was clipped by 6 bases and J by 2 bases; unmatched bases: 8. DNA for the CDR3: TGTGCCAGCAGGAAAAACAGGGGATTCACAGATACGCAGTATTTT. This gives the protein CASRKNRGFTDTQYF.

The chain employs TRBV6-4 and TRBJ1-6; 7 bases are a match to TRBD1. J gave up 3 bases and V 11 bases, and 7 bases lay outside the gene matches. The CDR3 runs to 14 residues. Germline CDR1 MRHNA, CDR2 SNTAGT. CDR3 DNA sequence: TGTGCCGGCGGGACAGCAAACTATAATTCACCCCTCCACTTT. Residues: CAGGTANYNSPLHF.

This clonotype was seen ten or more times. The V call is TRBV28, the J call TRBJ1-2; D ambiguous. V was clipped by 5 bases and J by 3 bases, with 10 bases between them. CDR3 length equals 13 residues. Germline CDR1 MDHEN, CDR2 SYDVKM. The CDR3: CASSPILDYGYTF. The DNA for the CDR3 is TGTGCCAGCAGTCCCATACTGGACTATGGCTACACCTTC.

This clonotype came up many times. The DNA for the CDR3 is TGTGCCAGCAGGGGACGTACAGCAACTAATGAAAAACTGTTTTTT. Translated: CASRGRTATNEKLFF. The chain recombines TRBV2 with TRBJ1-4; maybe TRBD1 (5 bases). Germline-derived CDR1 and CDR2 are SNHLY and FYNNEI. V lost 6 bases and J 0 bases, leaving 11 bases between the germline ends. The CDR3 has 15 amino acids.

In its sample, this clonotype was seen many times. CDR3 bases: TGTGCCAGCAGTCGATGGACAGGGGGCTCCTACAATGAGCAGTTCTTC. It yields the protein CASSRWTGGSYNEQFF. This chain joins TRBV6-2 or TRBV6-3 and TRBJ2-1; 10 positions agree with TRBD1. The CDR3 sequence is 16 residues long. Trimming at V came to 5 bases and at J to 0 bases, leaving 4 bases not matched to a gene. Per germline, CDR1 MNHEY and CDR2 SVGEGT.

The V call is TRBV4-1, the J call TRBJ2-7, with 8 nucleotides matching TRBD2. The length of the CDR3 is 14 residues. The germline gives CDR1 MGHRA, CDR2 YSYEKL. With 8 bases clipped from V and 0 bases from J, the junction kept 6 bases outside the gene matches. The CDR3 sequence: CASGRGASSYEQYF. In DNA, the CDR3 is TGCGCCAGCGGGCGGGGGGCAAGCTCCTACGAGCAGTACTTC.

The chain recombines TRBV7-9 with TRBJ2-4, with D unclear. CDR1 is SEHNR and CDR2 is FQNEAQ in the germline V gene (reference sequence). Trimming took 4 bases from V and 8 from J, leaving 9 bases between them. The CDR3 loop spans 12 amino acids. The CDR3 coding sequence is TGTGCCAGCAGCTCTGTTTTGGACATTCAGTACTTC. Translating it yields CASSSVLDIQYF. Complete variable domain (other parts from reference TRBV7-9 and TRBJ2-4): DTGVSQNPRHKITKRGQNVTFRCDPISEHNRLYWYRQTLGQGPEFLTYFQNEAQLEKSRLLSDRFSAERPKGSFSTLEIQRTEQGDSAMYLCASSSVLDIQYFGAGTRLSVL.

This clonotype turned up a few times. V gene TRBV5-1 combines with J gene TRBJ2-3, with D tentatively TRBD2 (6 bases). Germline V lookup: CDR1 SGHRS, CDR2 YFSETQ. With 4 bases removed from V and 0 bases from J, the gap between germline ends came to 15 bases. This CDR3 has 16 residues. The CDR3 here is CASSPTAAGSTDTQYF. As DNA, the CDR3 is TGCGCCAGCAGCCCGACCGCTGCGGGGAGCACAGATACGCAGTATTTT.

This clonotype was detected only a few times. The chain joins TRBV28 to TRBJ1-5; D remains unclear. The ends were cut back, 0 bases at V and 3 bases at J, with 6 bases in the middle. The CDR3 extends over 14 amino acids. CDR1 and CDR2 (germline): MDHEN, SYDVKM. The CDR3 region has the DNA TGTGCCAGCAGTTTATGGGGAAACAATCAGCCCCAGCATTTT. It translates to CASSLWGNNQPQHF.

This chain connects TRBV7-2 to TRBJ1-3; D remains unclear. This CDR3 comprises 14 residues. Germline CDR1 is SGHTA and CDR2 is FQGNSA. V dropped 3 bases and J dropped 6 bases, with 12 bases sitting between them. The CDR3 is CASSLDGEVNTIYF. The CDR3 bases are TGTGCCAGCAGCTTGGACGGTGAAGTAAACACCATATATTTT.

This clonotype was observed at least ten times. The V gene is TRBV7-2, the J gene TRBJ2-3, with 11 bases fitting TRBD2. This CDR3 is built from 15 residues. Germline loops: CDR1 SGHTA, CDR2 FQGNSA. V trimming: 2 bases; J trimming: 3 bases; junction bases outside the gene matches: 1. The CDR3 DNA is TGTGCCAGCAGCTTACGGACTAGCGGGACAGATACGCAGTATTTT. This codes for CASSLRTSGTDTQYF.